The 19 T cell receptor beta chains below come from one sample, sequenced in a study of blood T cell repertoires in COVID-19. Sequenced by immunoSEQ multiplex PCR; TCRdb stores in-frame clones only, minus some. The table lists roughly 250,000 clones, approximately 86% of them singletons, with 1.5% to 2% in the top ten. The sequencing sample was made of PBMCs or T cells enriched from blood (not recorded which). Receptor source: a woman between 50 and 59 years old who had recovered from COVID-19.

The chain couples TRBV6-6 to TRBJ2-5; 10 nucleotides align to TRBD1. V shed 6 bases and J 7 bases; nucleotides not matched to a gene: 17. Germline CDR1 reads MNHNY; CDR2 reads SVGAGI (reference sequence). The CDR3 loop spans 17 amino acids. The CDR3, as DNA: TGTGCCAGCAGCCGAACTACCGGGACAGGGGACGGTGGGACCCAGTACTTC. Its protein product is CASSRTTGTGDGGTQYF.

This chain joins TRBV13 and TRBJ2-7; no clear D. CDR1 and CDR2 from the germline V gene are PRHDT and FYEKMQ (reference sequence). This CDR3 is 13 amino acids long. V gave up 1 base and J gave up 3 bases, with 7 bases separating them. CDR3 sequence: CASSLAVGYEQYF. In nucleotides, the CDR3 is TGTGCCAGCAGCTTAGCGGTTGGCTACGAGCAGTACTTC.

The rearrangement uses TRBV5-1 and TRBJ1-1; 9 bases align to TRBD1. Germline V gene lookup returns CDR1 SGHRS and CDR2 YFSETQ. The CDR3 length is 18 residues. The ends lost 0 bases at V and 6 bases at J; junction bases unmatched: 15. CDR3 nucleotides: TGCGCCAGCAGCTTGGCCGGGAAGGGACAGGGACTGGTGGCTGAAGCTTTCTTT. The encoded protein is CASSLAGKGQGLVAEAFF.

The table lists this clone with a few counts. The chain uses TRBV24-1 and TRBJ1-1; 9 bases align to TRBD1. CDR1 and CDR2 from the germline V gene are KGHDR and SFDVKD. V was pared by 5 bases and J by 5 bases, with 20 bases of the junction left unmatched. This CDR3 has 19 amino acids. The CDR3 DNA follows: TGTGCCACCAGTGCCCTGATGGGAGGGGACAGGGAGGGGAGAACTGAAGCTTTCTTT. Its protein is CATSALMGGDREGRTEAFF.

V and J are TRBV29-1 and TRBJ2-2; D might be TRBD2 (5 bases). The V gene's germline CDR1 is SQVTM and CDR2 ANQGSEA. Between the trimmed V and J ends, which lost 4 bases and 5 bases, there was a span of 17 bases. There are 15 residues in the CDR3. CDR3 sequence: CSVAGSPARTGELFF. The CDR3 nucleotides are TGCAGCGTTGCGGGGTCCCCGGCGCGAACCGGGGAGCTGTTTTTT.

CDR3: CARSGGRGEAFF. CDR3 DNA sequence: TGTGCCAGGAGCGGGGGACGAGGTGAAGCTTTCTTT. The chain combines TRBV2 with TRBJ1-1; a weak D match, TRBD1 (5 bases). The CDR3 is 12 amino acids. V shed 9 bases and J shed 7 bases, with 15 bases lying between them. Germline CDR1 reads SNHLY; CDR2 reads FYNNEI.

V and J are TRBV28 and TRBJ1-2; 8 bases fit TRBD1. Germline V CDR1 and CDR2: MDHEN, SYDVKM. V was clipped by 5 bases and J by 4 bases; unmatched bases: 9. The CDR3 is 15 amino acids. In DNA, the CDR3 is TGTGCCAGCAGTCCCGGACAGGGTAGAGGCTATGGCTACACCTTC. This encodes CASSPGQGRGYGYTF.

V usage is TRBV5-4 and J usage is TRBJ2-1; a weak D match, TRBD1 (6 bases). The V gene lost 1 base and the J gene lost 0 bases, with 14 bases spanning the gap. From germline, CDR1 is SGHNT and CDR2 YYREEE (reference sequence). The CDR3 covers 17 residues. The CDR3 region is CASSLSGRGYSYNEQFF. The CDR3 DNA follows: TGTGCCAGCAGCTTGTCTGGCAGGGGCTACTCCTACAATGAGCAGTTCTTC.

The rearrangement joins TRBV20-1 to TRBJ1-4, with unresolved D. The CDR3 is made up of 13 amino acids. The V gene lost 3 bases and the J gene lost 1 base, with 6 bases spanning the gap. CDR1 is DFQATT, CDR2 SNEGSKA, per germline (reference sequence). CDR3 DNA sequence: TGCAGTGCTAGTAGCGGAACTAATGAAAAACTGTTTTTT. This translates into CSASSGTNEKLFF.

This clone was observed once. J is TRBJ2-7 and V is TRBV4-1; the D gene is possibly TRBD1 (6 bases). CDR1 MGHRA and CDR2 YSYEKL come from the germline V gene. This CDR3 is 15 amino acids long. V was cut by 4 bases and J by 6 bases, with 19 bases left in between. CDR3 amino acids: CASSLRDTEYSEQYF. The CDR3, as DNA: TGCGCCAGCAGCCTCCGGGACACCGAGTACTCCGAGCAGTACTTC.

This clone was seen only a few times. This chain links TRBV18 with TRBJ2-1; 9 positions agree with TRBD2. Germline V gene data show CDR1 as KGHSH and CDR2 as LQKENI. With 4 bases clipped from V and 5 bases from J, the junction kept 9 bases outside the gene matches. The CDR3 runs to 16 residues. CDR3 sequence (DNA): TGTGCCAGCTCACGAAAGAATAGCGGGAGAAACAATGAGCAGTTCTTC. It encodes CASSRKNSGRNNEQFF.

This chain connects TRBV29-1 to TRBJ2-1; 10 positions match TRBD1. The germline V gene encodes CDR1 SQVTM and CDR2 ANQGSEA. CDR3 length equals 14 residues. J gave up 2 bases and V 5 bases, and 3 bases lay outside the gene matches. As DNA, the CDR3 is TGCAGCGTTCCGGGACAGGGGACCTACAATGAGCAGTTCTTC. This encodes CSVPGQGTYNEQFF.

The CDR3 nucleotides are TGTGCCATCAGTGAGGTGAGCACTGAAGCTTTCTTT. This sequence encodes CAISEVSTEAFF. The rearrangement uses TRBV10-3 and TRBJ1-1, with D uncertain. Trimming removed 2 bases from V and 4 bases from J, with 5 bases in between. CDR1 is ENHRY and CDR2 is SYGVKD in the germline V gene. The CDR3 loop spans 12 amino acids.

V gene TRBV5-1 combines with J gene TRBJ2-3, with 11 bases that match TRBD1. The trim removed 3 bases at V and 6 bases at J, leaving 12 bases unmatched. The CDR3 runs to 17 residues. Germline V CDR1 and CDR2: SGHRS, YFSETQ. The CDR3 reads CASSSPPDRGLFDTQYF. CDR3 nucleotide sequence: TGCGCCAGCAGCTCGCCCCCGGACAGGGGGCTTTTCGATACGCAGTATTTT.

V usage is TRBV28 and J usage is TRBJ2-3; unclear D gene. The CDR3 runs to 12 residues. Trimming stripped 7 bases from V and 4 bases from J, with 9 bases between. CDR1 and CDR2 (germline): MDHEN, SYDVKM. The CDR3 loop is CASTVAADTQYF. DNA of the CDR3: TGTGCCAGCACCGTGGCCGCAGATACGCAGTATTTT.

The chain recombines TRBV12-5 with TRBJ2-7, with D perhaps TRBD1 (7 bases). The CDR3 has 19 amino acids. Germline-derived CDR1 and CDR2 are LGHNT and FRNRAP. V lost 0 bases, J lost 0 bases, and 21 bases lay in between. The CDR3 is CASGLVRYRGGQNSYEQYF. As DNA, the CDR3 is TGTGCTAGTGGTTTGGTAAGGTACAGGGGAGGCCAAAACTCCTACGAGCAGTACTTC.

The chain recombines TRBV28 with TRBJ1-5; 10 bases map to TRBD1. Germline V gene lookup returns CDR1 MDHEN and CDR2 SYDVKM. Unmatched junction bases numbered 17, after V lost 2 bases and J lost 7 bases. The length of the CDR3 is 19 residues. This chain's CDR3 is CASSLMRYGTGVKEQPQHF. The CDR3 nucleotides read TGTGCCAGCAGTTTAATGCGTTACGGGACAGGGGTAAAGGAACAGCCCCAGCATTTT.

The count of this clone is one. The CDR3 protein is CASSQTGRGKGNEQFF. The CDR3 region has the DNA TGCGCCAGCAGCCAAACTGGACGTGGGAAGGGGAATGAGCAGTTCTTC. The chain has TRBV4-1 and TRBJ2-1, with a weak D call TRBD1 (5 bases). V was shortened by 2 bases and J by 7 bases, with 18 bases between the two germline ends. This CDR3 region has 16 residues. Germline lookup yields CDR1 MGHRA and CDR2 YSYEKL.

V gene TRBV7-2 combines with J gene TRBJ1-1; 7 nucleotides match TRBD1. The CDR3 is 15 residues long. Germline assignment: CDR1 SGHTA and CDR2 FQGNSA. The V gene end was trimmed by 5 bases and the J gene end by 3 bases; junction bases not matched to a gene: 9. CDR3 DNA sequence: TGTGCCAGCAGCGTACAGGGGATTGGGGACACTGAAGCTTTCTTT. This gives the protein CASSVQGIGDTEAFF.